Presented here are 14 T cell receptor beta chains from one specimen sequenced in a study of blood T cell repertoires in COVID-19. The protocol was immunoSEQ multiplex PCR, while the TCRdb copy is restricted to in-frame clones and leaves out a portion. The data contain about 190,000 clones, around 86% of them singletons. Sequencing was performed on peripheral blood. The receptors come from a man aged 40-49 years with acute or convalescent COVID-19.

This sequence joins TRBV14 and TRBJ2-1, with 11 nucleotides matching TRBD2. The length of the CDR3 is 15 residues. V was clipped by 4 bases and J by 4 bases; unmatched bases: 3. Germline V CDR1 and CDR2: SGHDN, FVKESK. CDR3 sequence (DNA): TGTGCCAGCAGCCTCTCTAGCGGGGGGTACAATGAGCAGTTCTTC. This codes for CASSLSSGGYNEQFF.

This clone was picked up one time. The J gene is TRBJ1-1, the V gene TRBV9; D perhaps matches TRBD1 (5 bases). The CDR3 consists of 16 residues. V lost 3 bases and J lost 1, with 16 bases in between. Germline V gives CDR1 SGDLS, CDR2 YYNGEE. Written as DNA, the CDR3 is TGTGCCAGCAGCGCGGGGGGAACGACAGCGAACACTGAAGCTTTCTTT. Translating gives CASSAGGTTANTEAFF.

This clone was found once. The chain combines TRBV19 with TRBJ2-1, with TRBD2 identical over 9 bases. Germline V lookup: CDR1 LNHDA, CDR2 SQIVND (reference sequence). V lost 3 bases to trimming and J lost 0 bases; unmatched junction nucleotides: 3. CDR3 length equals 16 residues. The CDR3 loop reads CASSISSGDSYNEQFF. The CDR3 DNA reads as TGTGCCAGTAGTATTTCTAGCGGGGACTCCTACAATGAGCAGTTCTTC. Full variable domain (missing parts from reference TRBV19 and TRBJ2-1): DGGITQSPKYLFRKEGQNVTLSCEQNLNHDAMYWYRQDPGQGLRLIYYSQIVNDFQKGDIAEGYSVSREKKESFPLTVTSAQKNPTAFYLCASSISSGDSYNEQFFGPGTRLTVL.

The chain recombines TRBV6-6 with TRBJ1-5, with D maybe TRBD1 (6 bases). Trimming shortened V by 2 bases and J by 2 bases, and 10 bases separated the two germline ends. CDR3 length: 15 residues. Germline V gene lookup returns CDR1 MNHNY and CDR2 SVGAGI (reference sequence). The CDR3 sequence: CASSYRAGGNQPQHF. DNA of the CDR3: TGTGCCAGCAGTTACCGGGCAGGGGGCAATCAGCCCCAGCATTTT.

This chain links TRBV6-2 or TRBV6-3 with TRBJ2-2; 7 bases are a match to TRBD2. V shed 5 bases and J 4 bases; nucleotides not matched to a gene: 13. The germline gives CDR1 MNHEY, CDR2 SVGEGT. This CDR3 has 17 amino acids. The CDR3 region is CASSLRSAGEGTGELFF. In DNA, the CDR3 is TGTGCCAGCAGTCTCCGATCGGCGGGAGAGGGCACCGGGGAGCTGTTTTTT.

The chain carries TRBV11-2 and TRBJ1-6; 9 bases agree with TRBD1. The CDR3 totals 13 residues. In germline, CDR1 is SGHAT, CDR2 FQNNGV. The V and J ends lost 8 bases and 6 bases, in that order; junction bases with no gene match: 2. CDR3 nucleotide sequence: TGTGCCAGCCAGGGACAGGGTAATTCACCCCTCCACTTT. Encoded protein: CASQGQGNSPLHF.

The CDR3 bases are TGCGCCAGCAGCCAACAGGGATCGGAAGAGACCCAGTACTTC. Its protein is CASSQQGSEETQYF. The J gene is TRBJ2-5, the V gene TRBV5-1, with D perhaps TRBD1 (6 bases). CDR3 length equals 14 residues. Germline values: CDR1 SGHRS, CDR2 YFSETQ. Trimming stripped 4 bases from V and 3 bases from J, with 13 bases between.

The chain links TRBV28 to TRBJ1-2; no clear D gene. The CDR3 spans 16 residues. In germline, CDR1 is MDHEN, CDR2 SYDVKM. V dropped 3 bases and J dropped 4 bases, with 18 bases sitting between them. This CDR3 is CASSFTSTAGSYGYTF. In DNA, the CDR3 is TGTGCCAGCAGTTTTACCTCCACTGCCGGGAGCTATGGCTACACCTTC.

This clone showed up just once. In DNA form, the CDR3 reads TGCGCCAGCGGGAGCGGGGGGCCTGCCTACGAGCAGTACTTC. The encoded protein is CASGSGGPAYEQYF. The chain is built from TRBV5-1 and TRBJ2-7; TRBD2 matches 9 bases. CDR3 length: 14 amino acids. After removal of 7 bases from V and 2 bases from J, the junction contained 7 bases not matched to a gene. CDR1 is SGHRS and CDR2 is YFSETQ in the germline V gene.

V and J are TRBV14 and TRBJ2-5, with 9 bases fitting TRBD2. CDR1 SGHDN and CDR2 FVKESK come from the germline V gene. Trimming cost V 0 bases and J 3 bases; bases outside gene matches: 8. The CDR3 has 17 amino acids. The CDR3 protein is CASSQDPPGLAKETQYF. The CDR3 DNA is TGTGCCAGCAGCCAAGATCCTCCGGGACTAGCCAAAGAGACCCAGTACTTC.

This chain joins TRBV5-4 and TRBJ1-1, with D tentatively TRBD1 (6 bases). V was shortened by 1 base and J by 4 bases, with 11 bases between the two germline ends. The CDR3 has 14 amino acids. CDR1 is SGHNT, CDR2 YYREEE, per germline (reference sequence). Here the CDR3 reads CASSLSVGGTEAFF. CDR3 coding DNA: TGTGCCAGCAGCTTGTCTGTAGGGGGCACTGAAGCTTTCTTT. The full variable domain, with the rest looked up from reference TRBV5-4 and TRBJ1-1, is ETGVTQSPTHLIKTRGQQVTLRCSSQSGHNTVSWYQQALGQGPQFIFQYYREEENGRGNFPPRFSGLQFPNYSSELNVNALELDDSALYLCASSLSVGGTEAFFGQGTRLTVV.

This chain links TRBV7-9 with TRBJ1-2, with 7 bases that match TRBD1. The ends lost 1 base at V and 9 bases at J; junction bases unmatched: 8. The CDR3 length is 14 residues. The germline V gene encodes CDR1 SEHNR and CDR2 FQNEAQ (reference sequence). The CDR3 protein is CASSLGDRPMSYTF. CDR3 DNA sequence: TGTGCCAGCAGCTTAGGGGACAGACCTATGAGCTACACCTTC.

The rearrangement uses TRBV29-1 and TRBJ2-7, with a possible D match to TRBD2 (6 bases). CDR1 and CDR2 from the germline V gene are SQVTM and ANQGSEA. This CDR3 has 13 amino acids. V lost 1 base to trimming and J lost 4 bases, with 11 bases between them. CDR3 region: CSVEGGEIYEQYF. CDR3 in DNA: TGCAGCGTTGAAGGGGGGGAGATATACGAGCAGTACTTC.

The CDR3 protein is CASGPGQGRWEQYF. The DNA for the CDR3 is TGTGCTAGTGGGCCGGGACAGGGCAGATGGGAGCAGTACTTC. The chain uses TRBV12-5 and TRBJ2-7, with TRBD1 identical over 9 bases. Germline assignment: CDR1 LGHNT and CDR2 FRNRAP. The V gene end was trimmed by 6 bases and the J gene end by 7 bases; junction bases not matched to a gene: 10. The CDR3 spans 14 residues. Filled out from reference TRBV12-5 and TRBJ2-7, the complete variable domain reads DARVTQTPRHKVTEMGQEVTMRCQPILGHNTVFWYRQTMMQGLELLAYFRNRAPLDDSGMPKDRFSAEMPDATLATLKIQPSEPRDSAVYFCASGPGQGRWEQYFGPGTRLTVT.